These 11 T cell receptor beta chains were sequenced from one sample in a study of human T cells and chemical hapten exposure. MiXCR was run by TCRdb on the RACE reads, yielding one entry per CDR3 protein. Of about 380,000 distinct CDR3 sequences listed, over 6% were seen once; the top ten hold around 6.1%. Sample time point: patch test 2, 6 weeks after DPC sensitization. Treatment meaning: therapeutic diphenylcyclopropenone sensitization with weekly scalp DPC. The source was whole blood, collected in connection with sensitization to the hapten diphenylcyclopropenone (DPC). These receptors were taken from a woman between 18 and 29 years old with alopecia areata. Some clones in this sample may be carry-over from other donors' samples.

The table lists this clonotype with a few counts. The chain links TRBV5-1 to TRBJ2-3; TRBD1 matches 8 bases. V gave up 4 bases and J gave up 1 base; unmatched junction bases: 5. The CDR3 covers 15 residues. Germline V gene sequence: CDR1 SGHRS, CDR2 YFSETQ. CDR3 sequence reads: CASSRQGAGTDTQYF. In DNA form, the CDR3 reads TGCGCCAGCAGCCGTCAGGGGGCTGGCACAGATACGCAGTATTTT.

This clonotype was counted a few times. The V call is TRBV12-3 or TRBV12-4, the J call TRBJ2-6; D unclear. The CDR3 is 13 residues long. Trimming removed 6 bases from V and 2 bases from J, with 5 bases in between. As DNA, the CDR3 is TGTGCCAGCAGCCCAACTGGGGCCAACGTCCTGACTTTC. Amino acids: CASSPTGANVLTF.

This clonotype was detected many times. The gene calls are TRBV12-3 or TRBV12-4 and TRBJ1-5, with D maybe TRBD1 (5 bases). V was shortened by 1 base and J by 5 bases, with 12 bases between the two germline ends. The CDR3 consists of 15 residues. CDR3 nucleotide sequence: TGTGCCAGCAGTTTAGGGGAGACAGTAGATCAGCCCCAGCATTTT. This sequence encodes CASSLGETVDQPQHF.

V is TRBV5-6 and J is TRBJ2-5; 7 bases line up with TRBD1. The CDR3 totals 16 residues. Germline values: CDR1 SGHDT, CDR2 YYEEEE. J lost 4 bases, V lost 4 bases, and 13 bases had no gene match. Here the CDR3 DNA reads TGTGCCAGCAGCACCCCGACAGGGCGAAAGGTAGAGACCCAGTACTTC. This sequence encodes CASSTPTGRKVETQYF.

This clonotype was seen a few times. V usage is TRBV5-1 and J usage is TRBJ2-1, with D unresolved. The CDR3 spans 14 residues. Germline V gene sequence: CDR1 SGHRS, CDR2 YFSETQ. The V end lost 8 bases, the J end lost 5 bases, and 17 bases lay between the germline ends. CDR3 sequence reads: CASVASRRHNEQFF. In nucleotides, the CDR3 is TGCGCCAGTGTGGCTTCACGAAGGCACAATGAGCAGTTCTTC.

The CDR3 DNA sequence: TGTGCCAGCAGTAATTTTGGACAGCCCAGGGAGCAGTACTTC. This translates into CASSNFGQPREQYF. The chain combines TRBV12-3 or TRBV12-4 with TRBJ2-7; a possible D gene is TRBD1 (6 bases). This CDR3 has 14 residues. Deletions cut 5 bases from V and 7 bases from J, with 18 bases between.

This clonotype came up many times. CDR3 region: CASSSDLGQPQHF. The CDR3, as DNA: TGTGCCAGCAGTTCGGACCTGGGGCAGCCCCAGCATTTT. V is TRBV6-2 or TRBV6-3 and J is TRBJ1-5; D remains ambiguous. The V gene's germline CDR1 is MNHEY and CDR2 SVGEGT. The CDR3 runs to 13 residues. Trimming cost V 4 bases and J 7 bases, with 11 bases left between them.

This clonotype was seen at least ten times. Here the CDR3 DNA reads TGTGCCGGTCGGTGGGGTTACAATGAGCAGTTCTTC. Residues: CAGRWGYNEQFF. The V gene is TRBV7-9, the J gene TRBJ2-1; D is ambiguous. Germline V gene data show CDR1 as SEHNR and CDR2 as FQNEAQ (reference sequence). The CDR3 is 12 residues long. V shed 11 bases and J shed 4 bases, with 12 bases lying between them.

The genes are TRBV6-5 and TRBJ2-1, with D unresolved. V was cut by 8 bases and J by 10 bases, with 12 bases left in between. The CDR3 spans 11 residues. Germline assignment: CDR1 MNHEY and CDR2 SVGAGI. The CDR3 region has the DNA TGTGCCAGCTATTCCGGCCCAGAGCAGTTCTTC. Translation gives CASYSGPEQFF.

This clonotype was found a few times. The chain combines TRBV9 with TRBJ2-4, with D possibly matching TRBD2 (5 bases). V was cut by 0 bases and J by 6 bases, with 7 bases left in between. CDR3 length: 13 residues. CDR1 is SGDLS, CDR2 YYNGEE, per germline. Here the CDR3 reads CASSVDEGNIQYF. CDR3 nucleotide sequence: TGTGCCAGCAGCGTAGACGAGGGAAACATTCAGTACTTC.

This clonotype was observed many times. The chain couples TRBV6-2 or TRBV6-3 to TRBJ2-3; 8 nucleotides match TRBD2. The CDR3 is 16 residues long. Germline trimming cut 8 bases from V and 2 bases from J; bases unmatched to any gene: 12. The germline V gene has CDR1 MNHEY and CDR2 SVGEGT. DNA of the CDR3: TGTGCCAGCTCAATTGGGCGGGGGGTCGTCACAGATACGCAGTATTTT. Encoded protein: CASSIGRGVVTDTQYF.